This T cell receptor (beta chain) was profiled in a study of blood T cell repertoires in COVID-19. Study as a whole: From T cells, B-cell-depleted T cells, or PBMCs came the material, which was cDNA or gDNA.

Measured with immunoSEQ multiplex PCR; TCRdb has only the in-frame clones, and not every one. The sample contains about 150,000 clones, around four fifths of which appear only once. This CDR3 is built from 14 residues. Germline assignment: CDR1 MNHEY and CDR2 SMNVEV (reference sequence). V lost 3 bases, J lost 5 bases, and 11 bases lay in between. Enrollees, about 18 to 100 years old, lived in around 23 US areas. The J gene is TRBJ1-5, the V gene TRBV27, with D perhaps TRBD1 (6 bases). This receptor was taken from a man aged 70 or older who had been exposed to COVID-19. The sequenced material came from PBMCs or T cells enriched from blood (not recorded which). CDR3 amino acids: CASSFAQGDQPQHF. Written as DNA, the CDR3 is TGTGCCAGCAGTTTTGCACAGGGCGATCAGCCCCAGCATTTT.